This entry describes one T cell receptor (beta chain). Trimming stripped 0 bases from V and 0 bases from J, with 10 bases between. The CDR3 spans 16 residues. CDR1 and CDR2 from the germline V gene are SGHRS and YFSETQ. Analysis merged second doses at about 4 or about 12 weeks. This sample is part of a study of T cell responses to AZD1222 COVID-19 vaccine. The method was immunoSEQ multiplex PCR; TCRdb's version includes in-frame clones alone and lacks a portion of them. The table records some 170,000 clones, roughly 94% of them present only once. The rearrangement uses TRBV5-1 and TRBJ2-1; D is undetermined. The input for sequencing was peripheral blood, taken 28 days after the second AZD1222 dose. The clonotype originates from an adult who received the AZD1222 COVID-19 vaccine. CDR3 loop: CASSLDSSSSYNEQFF. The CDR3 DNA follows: TGCGCCAGCAGCTTGGACAGTTCGAGCTCCTACAATGAGCAGTTCTTC.